This T cell receptor (beta chain) was recovered during a study of response to subunit inactivated influenza vaccine. Study-level findings and limits: T cells newly recruited by each seasonal influenza vaccination are few, the authors suggested.

Germline-derived CDR1 and CDR2 are MNHEY and SVGAGI. V was trimmed by 0 bases and J by 0 bases, leaving 10 bases between them. This CDR3 region has 16 residues. A note on this clonotype: Its cognate antigen is unknown.

One entry per CDR3 protein, called by TCRdb with MiXCR from the RT-PCR reads. Counted here are hundreds of thousands of distinct CDR3 sequences, 20% to 25% occurring once; the ten biggest clones make up roughly 10%. The sequences come from PBMCs from blood, collected 21 months after vaccination. The chain is built from TRBV6-5 and TRBJ2-3; D is uncertain. This receptor was taken from a man in his fifties or sixties who received an inactivated influenza vaccine. CDR3 nucleotide sequence: TGTGCCAGCAGTTACTCGGGTCGGCCTAGCACAGATACGCAGTATTTT. It codes for CASSYSGRPSTDTQYF.